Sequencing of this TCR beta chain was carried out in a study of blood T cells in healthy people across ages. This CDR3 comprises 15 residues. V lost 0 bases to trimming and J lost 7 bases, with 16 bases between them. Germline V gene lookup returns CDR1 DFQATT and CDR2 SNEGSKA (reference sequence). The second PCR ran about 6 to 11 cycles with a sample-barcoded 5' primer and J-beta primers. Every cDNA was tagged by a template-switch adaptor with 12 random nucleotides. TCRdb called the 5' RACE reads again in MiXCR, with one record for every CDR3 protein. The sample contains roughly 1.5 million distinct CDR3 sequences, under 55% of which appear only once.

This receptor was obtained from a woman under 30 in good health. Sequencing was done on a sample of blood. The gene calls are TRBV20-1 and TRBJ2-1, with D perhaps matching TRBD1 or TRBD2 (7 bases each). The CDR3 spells CSARDLRGRGNEQFF. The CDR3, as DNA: TGCAGTGCTAGAGATCTCAGGGGGAGGGGGAATGAGCAGTTCTTC.